This is a list of T cell receptor beta chains from one sample in a study of T cells in Graves' hyperthyroidism and ophthalmopathy. TCRdb re-derived calls from the multiplex PCR reads in MiXCR, one entry per CDR3 protein. Among about 710,000 distinct CDR3 sequences listed, 16% were seen once. Material: blood. All receptors come from a man aged 18-30 years with Graves' hyperthyroidism. Each CDR3 is given with its conserved first and last residue. Fields, in order: J gene, D gene, clone size, V gene, CDR3 DNA, CDR3 protein. D genes are given only for firm matches. Clone size is shown for a subset of rows, as once, few, many or a class of expanded clone.

TRBJ2-3	TRBD2	.	TRBV3-1	TGTGCCAGCAGCCAAGAGGGACTAGCGGGAGTAAGTTGGGACACAGATACGCAGTATTTT	CASSQEGLAGVSWDTDTQYF
TRBJ2-7	.	many	TRBV11-2	TGTGCCAGCAGCCCCTACACTGGACAGTACGAGCAGTACTTC	CASSPYTGQYEQYF
TRBJ2-1	TRBD2	many	TRBV11-3	TGTGCCAGCAGCTTAGAAGCTAGCGGGAGGCCAAGGGATGAGCAGTTCTTC	CASSLEASGRPRDEQFF
TRBJ2-2	.	few	TRBV7-2	TGTGCCAGCAGCCAGGGACCTAGGACCGGGGAGCTGTTTTTT	CASSQGPRTGELFF
TRBJ2-7	.	many	TRBV28	TGTGCCAGCAGTACCTCTGGGTTCTCCTACGAGCAGTACTTC	CASSTSGFSYEQYF
TRBJ1-6	.	many	TRBV7-2	TGTGCCAGCAGCGGGTCGGGGGCGGGGTCACCCCTCCACTTT	CASSGSGAGSPLHF
TRBJ2-6	.	.	TRBV5-1	TGCGCCAGCAGCAGGGCCCTGACAGGTTCCCTCTCTGGGGCCAACGTCCTGACTTTC	CASSRALTGSLSGANVLTF
TRBJ2-1	TRBD2	many	TRBV6-2/TRBV6-3	TGTGCCAGCAGTTCCCTGGCGGGAGGATCACTAAAACACAATGAGCAGTTCTTC	CASSSLAGGSLKHNEQFF
TRBJ2-3	.	.	TRBV6-2/TRBV6-3	TGTGCCAGCAGGAAATATACCCGGGGGAGCGCCGCAGATACGCAGTATTTT	CASRKYTRGSAADTQYF
TRBJ1-1	.	few	TRBV20-1	TGCAGTGCTGCTAATAACAGGGAAGCTTTCTTT	CSAANNREAFF
TRBJ1-5	TRBD1	few	TRBV10-2	TGCGCCAGCACACGACAGGGCGCAGCTCAGCCCCAGCATTTT	CASTRQGAAQPQHF
TRBJ2-1	.	many	TRBV9	TGTGCCAGCAGCGTAGATCCGAGCAACCCCTACAATGAGCAGTTCTTC	CASSVDPSNPYNEQFF
TRBJ2-3	.	many	TRBV11-2	TGTGCCAGCAGCTTAGGCTCCCCCACAGATACGCAGTATTTT	CASSLGSPTDTQYF
TRBJ2-6	.	few	TRBV6-1	TGTGCCAGCAGCCTGGGGGTGATGGTGATGGGTTCTGGGGCCAACGTCCTGACTTTC	CASSLGVMVMGSGANVLTF
TRBJ1-2	.	.	TRBV19	TGTGCCAGTAGTATCGAGACCGTCTATGGCTACACCTTC	CASSIETVYGYTF
TRBJ2-1	TRBD2	.	TRBV6-4	TGTGCCAGCGCGGGACTAGCGGGACACAATGAGCAGTTCTTC	CASAGLAGHNEQFF
TRBJ1-2	.	few	TRBV7-2	TGTGCCAGCAGCTCCCCCGGGGGGACCTATGGCTACACCTTC	CASSSPGGTYGYTF
TRBJ2-3	TRBD2	many	TRBV10-2	TGCGCCAGCAGTGACCCTAGCGGGAGTCCGGGTACGCAGTATTTT	CASSDPSGSPGTQYF
TRBJ1-5	TRBD1	few	TRBV27	TGTGCCAGCAGCCCCAGGGGGCCGGGCAATCAGCCCCAGCATTTT	CASSPRGPGNQPQHF
TRBJ2-5	.	many	TRBV28	TGTGCCAGCAGTGCCCAGGGGGAGGTGAGGGTAGGGACCCAGTACTTC	CASSAQGEVRVGTQYF
TRBJ2-1	.	.	TRBV4-3	TGCGCCAGCAGCCAAGATGAAACCTACAATGAGCAGTTCTTC	CASSQDETYNEQFF
TRBJ2-7	TRBD2	.	TRBV29-1	TGCAGCGTTGAAGATGCAAGGAGCGGGAGAGCCTACGAGCAGTACTTC	CSVEDARSGRAYEQYF
TRBJ2-2	TRBD2	many	TRBV27	TGTGCCAGCAGTTCCTGGACTAGCGAGAACACCGGGGAGCTGTTTTTT	CASSSWTSENTGELFF
TRBJ1-2	.	.	TRBV6-1	TGTGCCAGCAGTGATACTTTATTCTATGGCTACACCTTC	CASSDTLFYGYTF
TRBJ1-4	.	few	TRBV20-1	TGCAGTGCTAGAGCGGGGACTAATGAAAAACTGTTTTTT	CSARAGTNEKLFF
TRBJ2-5	TRBD1	many	TRBV18	TGTGCCAGCTCAGCCTTGGGACAGATTCAAGAGACCCAGTACTTC	CASSALGQIQETQYF
TRBJ1-5	.	few	TRBV10-3	TGTGCCACCCAACCGGGACGGGAGAACCAGCCCCAGCATTTT	CATQPGRENQPQHF
TRBJ2-1	.	.	TRBV6-1	TGTGCCAGCACCCAAGCCTCCTCTTCCTACAATGAGCAGTTCTTC	CASTQASSSYNEQFF
TRBJ2-6	.	.	TRBV28	TGTGCCAGCACCCAGGGGGGATCTGGGGCCAACGTCCTGACTTTC	CASTQGGSGANVLTF
TRBJ1-5	TRBD1	many	TRBV28	TGTGCCAGCAGTCCCCAGGGGGGAGCGATCGGAAGCAATCAGCCCCAGCATTTT	CASSPQGGAIGSNQPQHF
TRBJ2-3	TRBD1	many	TRBV5-1	TGCGCCAGCAGCCGGACAGGGATCGGCGCAGATACGCAGTATTTT	CASSRTGIGADTQYF
TRBJ1-1	.	many	TRBV5-5	TGTGCCAGCAGCTTTGGGAGGGTTCTAATGAACACTGAAGCTTTCTTT	CASSFGRVLMNTEAFF
TRBJ2-7	TRBD1	many	TRBV20-1	TGCAGTGTTCCCGACAGGGGATCCTACGAGCAGTACTTC	CSVPDRGSYEQYF
TRBJ2-7	.	many	TRBV18	TGTGCCAGCTCAGCGCAACAGGGATCCTACGAGCAGTACTTC	CASSAQQGSYEQYF
TRBJ1-1	.	.	TRBV19	TGTGCCAGTAGTCTGGGTCGCACGGGCACTGAAGCTTTCTTT	CASSLGRTGTEAFF
TRBJ2-3	TRBD2	few	TRBV20-1	TGCAGTGCAAGAGTCCCCCCACTAGCGGGAGTTATCACAGATACGCAGTATTTT	CSARVPPLAGVITDTQYF
TRBJ2-5	.	many	TRBV7-6	TGTGCCAGCAGCCCAGTACAGGGTGAGACCCAGTACTTC	CASSPVQGETQYF
TRBJ2-1	.	.	TRBV5-5	TGTGCCAGCAGCCTCGCCTGGACTATAGCCGAGGGTGAGCAGTTCTTC	CASSLAWTIAEGEQFF